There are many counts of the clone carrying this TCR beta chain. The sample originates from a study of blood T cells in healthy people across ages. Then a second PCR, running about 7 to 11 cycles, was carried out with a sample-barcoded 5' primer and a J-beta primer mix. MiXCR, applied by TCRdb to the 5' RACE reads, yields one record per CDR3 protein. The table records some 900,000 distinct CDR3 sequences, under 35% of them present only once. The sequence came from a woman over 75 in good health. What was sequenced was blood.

CDR3 amino acids: CASSYLPGLAGDGKNIQYF. CDR3 bases: TGTGCCAGCAGTTACCTCCCCGGACTAGCGGGGGATGGCAAAAACATTCAGTACTTC. This rearrangement joins TRBV6-2 or TRBV6-3 to TRBJ2-4, with TRBD2 matching over 13 bases. After removal of 2 bases from V and 3 bases from J, the junction contained 10 bases not matched to a gene. Germline V lookup: CDR1 MNHEY, CDR2 SVGEGT. This CDR3 has 19 residues.